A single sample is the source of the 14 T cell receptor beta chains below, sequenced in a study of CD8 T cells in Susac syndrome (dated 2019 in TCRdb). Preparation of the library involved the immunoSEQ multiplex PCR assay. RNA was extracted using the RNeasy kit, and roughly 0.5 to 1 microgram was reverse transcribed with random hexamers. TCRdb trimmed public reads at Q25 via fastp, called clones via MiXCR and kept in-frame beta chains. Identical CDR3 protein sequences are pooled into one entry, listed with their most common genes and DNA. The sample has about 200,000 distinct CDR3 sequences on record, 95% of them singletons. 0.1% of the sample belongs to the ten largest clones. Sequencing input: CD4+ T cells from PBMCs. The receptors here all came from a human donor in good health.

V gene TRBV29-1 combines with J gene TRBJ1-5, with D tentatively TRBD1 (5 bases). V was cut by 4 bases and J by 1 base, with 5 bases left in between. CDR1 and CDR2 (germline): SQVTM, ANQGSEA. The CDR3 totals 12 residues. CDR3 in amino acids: CSVAGSNQPQHF. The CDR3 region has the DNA TGCAGCGTTGCAGGGAGCAATCAGCCCCAGCATTTT.

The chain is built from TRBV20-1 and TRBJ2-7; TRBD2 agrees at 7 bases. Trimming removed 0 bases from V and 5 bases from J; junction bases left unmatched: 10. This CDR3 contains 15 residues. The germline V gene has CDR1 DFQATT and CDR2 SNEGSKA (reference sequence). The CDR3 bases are TGCAGTGCTAGAGACGGGGGGACCGACCTACACGAGCAGTACTTC. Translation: CSARDGGTDLHEQYF.

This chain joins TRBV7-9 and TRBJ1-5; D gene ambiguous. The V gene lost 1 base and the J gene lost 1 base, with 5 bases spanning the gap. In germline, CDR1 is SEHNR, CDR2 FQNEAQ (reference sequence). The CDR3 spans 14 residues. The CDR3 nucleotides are TGTGCCAGCAGCTTAGGGGAGAGCAATCAGCCCCAGCATTTT. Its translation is CASSLGESNQPQHF.

As DNA, the CDR3 is TGTGCCAGCAGCATTGACAGGGAGGTGAACTATGGCTACACCTTC. The encoded protein is CASSIDREVNYGYTF. This chain joins TRBV12-3 or TRBV12-4 and TRBJ1-2, with 7 positions matching TRBD1. There are 15 residues in the CDR3. Losses at the gene ends were 6 bases for V and 2 bases for J; bases not matched to a gene: 9.

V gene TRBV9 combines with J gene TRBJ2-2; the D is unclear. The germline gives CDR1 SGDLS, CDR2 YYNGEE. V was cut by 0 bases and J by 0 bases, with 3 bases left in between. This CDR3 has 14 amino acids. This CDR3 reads CASSVVANTGELFF. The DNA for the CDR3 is TGTGCCAGCAGCGTAGTCGCGAACACCGGGGAGCTGTTTTTT.

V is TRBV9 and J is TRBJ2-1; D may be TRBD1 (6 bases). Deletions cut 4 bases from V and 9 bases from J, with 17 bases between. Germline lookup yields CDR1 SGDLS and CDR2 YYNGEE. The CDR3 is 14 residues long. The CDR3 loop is CASSLGQPSSEQFF. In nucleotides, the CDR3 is TGTGCCAGCAGCCTCGGACAGCCGAGCAGTGAGCAGTTCTTC.

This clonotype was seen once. DNA of the CDR3: TGCAGTGCCCCGGGACTAGCGGGAGGACGGGAGCAGTTCTTC. Translation gives CSAPGLAGGREQFF. The chain recombines TRBV20-1 with TRBJ2-1, with TRBD2 identical over 15 bases. Unmatched junction bases numbered 7, after V lost 6 bases and J lost 10 bases. The length of the CDR3 is 14 residues. Germline V gene lookup returns CDR1 DFQATT and CDR2 SNEGSKA (reference sequence).

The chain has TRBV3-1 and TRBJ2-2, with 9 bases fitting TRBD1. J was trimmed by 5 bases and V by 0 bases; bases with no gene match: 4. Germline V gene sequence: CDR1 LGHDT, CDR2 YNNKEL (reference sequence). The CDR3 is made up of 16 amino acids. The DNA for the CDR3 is TGTGCCAGCAGCCAAGATTGGACAGGGGTGACCGGGGAGCTGTTTTTT. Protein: CASSQDWTGVTGELFF.

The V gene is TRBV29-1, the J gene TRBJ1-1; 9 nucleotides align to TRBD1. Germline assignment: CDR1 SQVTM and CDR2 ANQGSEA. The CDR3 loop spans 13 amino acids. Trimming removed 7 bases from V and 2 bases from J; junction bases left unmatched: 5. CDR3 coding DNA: TGCAGCGCTGCGACAGGGGGAAACACTGAAGCTTTCTTT. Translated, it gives CSAATGGNTEAFF.

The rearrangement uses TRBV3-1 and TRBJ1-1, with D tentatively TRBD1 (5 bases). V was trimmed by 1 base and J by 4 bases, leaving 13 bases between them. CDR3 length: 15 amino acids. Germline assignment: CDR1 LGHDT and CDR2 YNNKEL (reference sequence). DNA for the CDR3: TGTGCCAGCAGCCAAGGAACAGGTTATGTCACTGAAGCTTTCTTT. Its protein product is CASSQGTGYVTEAFF.

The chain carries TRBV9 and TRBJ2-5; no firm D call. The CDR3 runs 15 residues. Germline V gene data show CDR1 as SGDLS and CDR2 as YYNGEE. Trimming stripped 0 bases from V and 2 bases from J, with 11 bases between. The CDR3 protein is CASSVDPGTQETQYF. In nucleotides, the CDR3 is TGTGCCAGCAGCGTAGACCCCGGAACTCAAGAGACCCAGTACTTC.

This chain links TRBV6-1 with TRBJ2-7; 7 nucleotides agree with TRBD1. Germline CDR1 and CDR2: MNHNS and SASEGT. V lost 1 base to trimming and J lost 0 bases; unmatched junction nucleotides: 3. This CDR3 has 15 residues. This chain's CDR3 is CASSEVGQASYEQYV. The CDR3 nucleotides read TGTGCCAGCAGTGAAGTAGGACAGGCCTCCTACGAGCAGTACGTC.

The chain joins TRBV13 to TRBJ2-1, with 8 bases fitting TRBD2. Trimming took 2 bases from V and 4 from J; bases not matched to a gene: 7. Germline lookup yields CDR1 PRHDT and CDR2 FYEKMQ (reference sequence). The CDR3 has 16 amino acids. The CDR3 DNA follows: TGTGCCAGCAGCTTAATAAGGAGCGGGGGTTACAATGAGCAGTTCTTC. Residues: CASSLIRSGGYNEQFF.

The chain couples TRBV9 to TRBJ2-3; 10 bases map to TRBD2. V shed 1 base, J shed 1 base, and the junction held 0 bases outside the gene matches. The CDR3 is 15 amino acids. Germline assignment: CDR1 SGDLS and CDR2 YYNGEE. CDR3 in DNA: TGTGCCAGCAGCGTACTAGCGGGGGGCACAGATACGCAGTATTTT. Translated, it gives CASSVLAGGTDTQYF.